This T cell receptor beta chain derives from a study of Ad26.COV2.S vaccination and SARS-CoV-2 variants. Treatment meaning: roughly 19 received Ad26.COV2.S at low or high dose, single or two shots; 5 received placebo; per-sample allocation not given. Samples came from day 63 after the first vaccine or placebo injection. Only in-frame clones appear in the TCRdb table, and some are missing; sequencing was by immunoSEQ multiplex PCR. The sample holds more than 300,000 clones, 85% to 90% seen once. The V and J ends lost 0 bases and 5 bases respectively, with 8 bases between them. Germline CDR1 LGHDT, CDR2 YNNKEL (reference sequence). The CDR3 consists of 14 residues.

Sequenced here: peripheral blood, sampled in a trial of Ad26.COV2.S vaccine versus placebo. The sequence was collected from a person between 18 and 59 years old who received the Ad26.COV2.S COVID-19 vaccine or a placebo. The rearrangement uses TRBV3-1 (or the pseudogene TRBV3-2) and TRBJ2-1; no firm D call. The CDR3: CASSQDQDHNEQFF. In DNA, the CDR3 is TGTGCCAGCAGCCAAGACCAGGACCACAATGAGCAGTTCTTC.